What follows describes a single T cell receptor (beta chain). A clone one base away is much larger, so this may be a read error. In TCRdb, the RT-PCR reads were re-called with MiXCR into one record per CDR3 protein. The sample consists of fewer than 700,000 distinct CDR3 sequences, 13% of them appearing once. The data were obtained in a study of response to subunit inactivated influenza vaccine. In germline, CDR1 is MNHEY, CDR2 SMNVEV (reference sequence). The length of the CDR3 is 15 residues. The chain uses TRBV27 and TRBJ2-1, with 11 positions matching TRBD2. The end of the DNA aligns better with TRBJ2-7, so the J call may be wrong. This sequence originates from a man aged 45-65 years who received an inactivated influenza vaccine. The sequencing used PBMCs from blood, collected about 6 weeks after vaccination. The CDR3 spells CASSLVTSGTDEQYF. The CDR3 DNA reads TGTGCCAGCAGTTTAGTGACTAGCGGGACCGATGAGCAGTACTTC.